This paragraph covers one TCR beta chain sequence. These data are taken from a study of blood T cell repertoires in COVID-19. Whole-study context: The study drew acute and convalescent COVID-19 samples from the United States, Italy and Spain. Sources were T cells, B-cell-depleted T cells, or PBMCs; the material itself was cDNA or gDNA.

The CDR3 spans 14 residues. Germline trimming cut 5 bases from V and 10 bases from J; bases unmatched to any gene: 7. Germline-derived CDR1 and CDR2 are SNHLY and FYNNEI. Per the authors' pipeline: The assay estimated nucleated cells by amplifying reference gene primers. The assay was immunoSEQ multiplex PCR, and TCRdb's table has in-frame clones only and misses some. V and J calls and clone size are as listed in that table; D and trimming were resolved from the DNA. The data hold 95,000 to 100,000 clones, with 81% observed a single time. The sample taken for sequencing was peripheral blood. The receptor's source is a woman at least 80 years old with acute or convalescent COVID-19. The V call is TRBV2, the J call TRBJ1-6, with 8 nucleotides matching TRBD1. In DNA, the CDR3 is TGTGCCAGCAGTTGGGACAGGTTGAGGTCACCCCTCCACTTT. This sequence encodes CASSWDRLRSPLHF.